This T cell receptor beta chain was retrieved from a study of blood T cells in healthy people across ages. Study details: Researchers report that template switching captured about one barcoded beta molecule per two T cells.

Looked up from germline, CDR1 is MNHEY and CDR2 is SVGAGI. Trimming left V 6 bases short and J 2 bases short, with 11 bases between. The CDR3 loop spans 13 amino acids. Combining a sample-barcoded 5' primer with a J-beta primer mix, a second PCR ran for 7 to 11 cycles. Each CDR3 protein gets one entry after TCRdb re-called the 5' RACE reads with MiXCR. Of under 700,000 distinct CDR3 sequences listed, around 24% are singletons. A few counts support this clonotype. The same data also went into a second study, on T cells of mothers and their children. From that study: Barcodes for each sample and 2-4 random nucleotides were added by the M1S primer used in the second PCR.

The material sequenced was blood. The receptor was derived from a boy between 10 and 17 years old in good health. The J gene is TRBJ2-7, the V gene TRBV6-5, with D perhaps matching TRBD1 (6 bases). CDR3 in DNA: TGTGCCAGCAGACAGGGCGAGGCCTACGAGCAGTACTTC. Its protein product is CASRQGEAYEQYF.